What follows are 26 T cell receptor beta chains derived from one specimen sequenced in a study of blood T cell repertoires in COVID-19. The protocol was immunoSEQ multiplex PCR, while the TCRdb copy is restricted to in-frame clones and leaves out a portion. This sample yields 250,000 to 350,000 clones, of which roughly 90% are seen a single time; around 12% belongs to the top ten. The source material was peripheral blood. The source of these receptors is a woman in her sixties or seventies with acute or convalescent COVID-19.

The CDR3 here is CATKRTVYGYTF. CDR3 DNA sequence: TGTGCCACTAAAAGGACAGTCTATGGCTACACCTTC. The chain links TRBV28 to TRBJ1-2; weak D call: TRBD1 (6 bases). Germline CDR1 is MDHEN and CDR2 is SYDVKM. This CDR3 is 12 amino acids long. The germline V and J ends were trimmed by 10 bases and 4 bases, with 13 bases remaining between them.

This clone was recorded only once. The gene calls are TRBV4-1 and TRBJ1-4; no definite D call. The germline V and J ends were trimmed by 4 bases and 0 bases, with 9 bases remaining between them. Germline assignment: CDR1 MGHRA and CDR2 YSYEKL. The CDR3 loop spans 15 amino acids. CDR3 residues: CASSLVRSTNEKLFF. The CDR3 region has the DNA TGCGCCAGCAGCCTGGTCCGGTCAACTAATGAAAAACTGTTTTTT.

The chain has TRBV10-1 and TRBJ1-5; 8 positions match TRBD1. J lost 7 bases, V lost 4 bases, and 9 bases had no gene match. The length of the CDR3 is 15 residues. Germline-derived CDR1 and CDR2 are WNHNN and SYGVQD (reference sequence). The CDR3 DNA reads TGCGCCAGCAGTGTCACGGACAGGGTCGGGCAGCCCCAGCATTTT. Translation: CASSVTDRVGQPQHF.

The V gene is TRBV7-6, the J gene TRBJ1-2; TRBD1 aligns across 7 bases. The CDR3 contains 16 residues. V was pared by 1 base and J by 1 base, with 6 bases of the junction left unmatched. Germline V gene lookup returns CDR1 SGHVS and CDR2 FNYEAQ. The CDR3 coding sequence is TGTGCCAGCAGCTTAGGGGGACAGAGTCTTAACTATGGCTACACCTTC. Amino acids: CASSLGGQSLNYGYTF.

The chain uses TRBV12-3 or TRBV12-4 and TRBJ2-1; D is possibly TRBD2 (6 bases). Trimming took off 3 bases at V and 9 bases at J, with 9 bases between the two ends. This CDR3 contains 12 residues. The CDR3 sequence is CASSFPGAEQFF. DNA for the CDR3: TGTGCCAGCAGTTTTCCGGGAGCTGAGCAGTTCTTC.

The V call is TRBV7-3, the J call TRBJ2-7, with TRBD2 matching over 11 bases. Germline trimming cut 5 bases from V and 4 bases from J; bases unmatched to any gene: 4. The CDR3 has 14 residues. Germline CDR1 reads SGHTA; CDR2 reads FQGTGA. The CDR3 region is CASSETSGSYEQYF. CDR3 bases: TGTGCCAGCAGCGAAACTAGCGGGAGTTACGAGCAGTACTTC.

This clone appeared a single time. As DNA, the CDR3 is TGTGCCAGCAGCCCACTCCCCACAGATACGCAGTATTTT. It codes for CASSPLPTDTQYF. This chain uses TRBV7-3 with TRBJ2-3; D gene uncertain. In germline, CDR1 is SGHTA, CDR2 FQGTGA. The CDR3 covers 13 residues. The V and J ends lost 5 bases and 2 bases respectively, with 8 bases between them.

The gene calls are TRBV4-2 and TRBJ2-1; 15 bases fit TRBD2. Losses at the gene ends were 0 bases for V and 9 bases for J; bases not matched to a gene: 15. The CDR3 sequence is 20 residues long. Germline V gene sequence: CDR1 LGHNA, CDR2 YNFKEQ. The chain's CDR3 is CASSQDPSPGLAGGLTEQFF. DNA for the CDR3: TGTGCCAGCAGCCAAGATCCCAGCCCGGGACTAGCGGGAGGTCTGACTGAGCAGTTCTTC.

V usage is TRBV27 and J usage is TRBJ2-7; TRBD2 matches at 7 bases. This CDR3 spans 15 amino acids. From germline, CDR1 is MNHEY and CDR2 SMNVEV (reference sequence). Trimming at V came to 4 bases and at J to 2 bases, leaving 8 bases not matched to a gene. The DNA of the CDR3 is TGTGCCAGCAGTTCAACTAGCGTCCCCCCCTACGAGCAGTACTTC. Translating it yields CASSSTSVPPYEQYF.

The count of this clone is one. This chain joins TRBV7-2 and TRBJ2-2; TRBD2 aligns across 7 bases. V was pared by 7 bases and J by 7 bases, with 18 bases of the junction left unmatched. Germline CDR1 is SGHTA and CDR2 is FQGNSA. This CDR3 is 17 amino acids long. DNA for the CDR3: TGTGCCAGCACCGTAGGGGCTTCGGGACTAATGGGCGGGGAGCTGTTTTTT. Its protein product is CASTVGASGLMGGELFF.

The chain is built from TRBV5-1 and TRBJ2-7, with D perhaps TRBD1 (6 bases). This CDR3 is 16 amino acids long. Germline-derived CDR1 and CDR2 are SGHRS and YFSETQ. Trimming shortened V by 6 bases and J by 0 bases, and 19 bases separated the two germline ends. CDR3 nucleotide sequence: TGCGCCAGCAAACAACAAGGGGGAAGGAGCTCCTACGAGCAGTACTTC. It yields the protein CASKQQGGRSSYEQYF.

There are a few counts of this clone. The V call is TRBV5-6, the J call TRBJ2-2; D may be TRBD1 (5 bases). Germline CDR1 and CDR2: SGHDT and YYEEEE. The CDR3 has 16 residues. The germline V and J ends were trimmed by 6 bases and 3 bases, with 18 bases remaining between them. CDR3 region: CASTRHPRAYTGELFF. Here the CDR3 DNA reads TGTGCCAGCACGAGACATCCCAGGGCGTACACCGGGGAGCTGTTTTTT.

The rearrangement joins TRBV9 to TRBJ2-7; no reliable D call. CDR1 SGDLS and CDR2 YYNGEE come from the germline V gene. The CDR3 loop spans 15 amino acids. With 0 bases removed from V and 4 bases from J, the gap between germline ends came to 14 bases. CDR3 sequence reads: CASSVDLAASYEQYF. CDR3 nucleotide sequence: TGTGCCAGCAGCGTAGATCTTGCGGCGTCATACGAGCAGTACTTC.

The chain links TRBV4-3 to TRBJ2-3; the match to TRBD1 covers 9 bases. V lost 2 bases and J lost 4; bases outside the gene matches: 7. CDR3 length: 16 amino acids. The V gene's germline CDR1 is LGHNA and CDR2 YSLEER. This chain's CDR3 is CASSQLSGQGADTQYF. Written as DNA, the CDR3 is TGCGCCAGCAGCCAACTCTCGGGACAGGGTGCAGATACGCAGTATTTT.

The V gene is TRBV11-2, the J gene TRBJ1-4, with 7 bases identical to TRBD1. The ends lost 1 base at V and 1 base at J; junction bases unmatched: 6. The CDR3 is 17 amino acids. CDR1 is SGHAT and CDR2 is FQNNGV in the germline V gene. As DNA, the CDR3 is TGTGCCAGCAGCTTAGCGAGGGGGCGGGGAACTAATGAAAAACTGTTTTTT. This translates into CASSLARGRGTNEKLFF.

A few counts support this clone. This rearrangement joins TRBV10-3 to TRBJ1-3, with no clear D. The CDR3 extends over 13 amino acids. CDR1 and CDR2 from the germline V gene are ENHRY and SYGVKD. V was pared by 7 bases and J by 4 bases, with 11 bases between. In DNA form, the CDR3 reads TGTGCCATCAACGCGGGAGGCGGAAACACCATATATTTT. As protein: CAINAGGGNTIYF.

This clone is a singleton in its sample. The chain is built from TRBV5-1 and TRBJ2-5, with 7 nucleotides matching TRBD1. The CDR3 is 15 amino acids. Trimming at V came to 3 bases and at J to 2 bases, leaving 7 bases not matched to a gene. The V gene's germline CDR1 is SGHRS and CDR2 YFSETQ. CDR3 in DNA: TGCGCCAGCAGCTCGCTCCCGGGACAGCAAGAGACCCAGTACTTC. Residues: CASSSLPGQQETQYF.

The chain joins TRBV6-5 to TRBJ1-4; TRBD1 might be the D (5 bases). This CDR3 contains 16 residues. Trimming took off 0 bases at V and 3 bases at J, with 11 bases between the two ends. Germline V gene data show CDR1 as MNHEY and CDR2 as SVGAGI. CDR3 nucleotide sequence: TGTGCCAGCAGTTACTCGACTGGGGGGTCTAATGAAAAACTGTTTTTT. This codes for CASSYSTGGSNEKLFF.

The chain couples TRBV30 to TRBJ2-5, with D maybe TRBD2 (6 bases). V was shortened by 3 bases and J by 1 base, with 9 bases between the two germline ends. Germline values: CDR1 GTSNPN, CDR2 SVGIG (reference sequence). The CDR3 extends over 13 amino acids. CDR3 coding DNA: TGTGCCTGGAGCCGGGACTTCCAAGAGACCCAGTACTTC. Amino acids: CAWSRDFQETQYF.

This clone was observed a single time. The chain links TRBV12-3 or TRBV12-4 to TRBJ1-5; no clear D. The CDR3 contains 13 residues. V gave up 3 bases and J gave up 7 bases, with 10 bases separating them. CDR3 coding DNA: TGTGCCAGCAGTTTTCGAGGATCACAGCCCCAGCATTTT. This encodes CASSFRGSQPQHF.

This chain uses TRBV29-1 with TRBJ2-3; D perhaps matches TRBD2 (6 bases). Looked up from germline, CDR1 is SQVTM and CDR2 is ANQGSEA. The CDR3 runs to 14 residues. Trimming left V 4 bases short and J 0 bases short, with 11 bases between. The CDR3, as DNA: TGCAGCGTTGGCCTAGCGACAAGCACAGATACGCAGTATTTT. Amino acid sequence: CSVGLATSTDTQYF.

V is TRBV7-7 and J is TRBJ2-7, with 7 nucleotides matching TRBD1. Per germline, CDR1 SSHAT and CDR2 FNYEAQ (reference sequence). This CDR3 has 13 amino acids. The junction had 7 bases not matched to a gene; V was cut back by 5 bases and J by 6 bases. The CDR3 region has the DNA TGTGCCAGCAGCCTCGGGACAGATGGCGAGCAGTACTTC. This gives the protein CASSLGTDGEQYF.

This chain joins TRBV6-6 and TRBJ1-2, with D possibly being TRBD1 (5 bases). Looked up from germline, CDR1 is MNHNY and CDR2 is SVGAGI (reference sequence). The CDR3 sequence is 15 residues long. Trimming took 4 bases from V and 4 from J, leaving 16 bases between them. The CDR3 DNA sequence: TGTGCCAGCAGTTCCCGGTCAGGGAATATCTATGGCTACACCTTC. This encodes CASSSRSGNIYGYTF.

This clone has just one count. J is TRBJ1-6 and V is TRBV5-1, with D hard to call. The V end lost 0 bases, the J end lost 7 bases, and 8 bases lay between the germline ends. The germline V gene has CDR1 SGHRS and CDR2 YFSETQ. CDR3 length: 14 residues. The CDR3 sequence: CASSLGGSNSPLHF. DNA for the CDR3: TGCGCCAGCAGCTTGGGCGGTTCCAATTCACCCCTCCACTTT.

The V gene is TRBV7-2, the J gene TRBJ2-5; perhaps TRBD1 as D (5 bases). Germline assignment: CDR1 SGHTA and CDR2 FQGNSA. V dropped 2 bases and J dropped 4 bases, with 14 bases sitting between them. CDR3 size: 15 residues. This CDR3 reads CASSLLGSTAETQYF. In DNA, the CDR3 is TGTGCCAGCAGCTTATTGGGGTCGACAGCAGAGACCCAGTACTTC.

The table lists this clone with a count of one. V usage is TRBV19 and J usage is TRBJ1-1; D is unclear. The V and J ends lost 3 bases and 7 bases respectively, with 18 bases between them. The CDR3 has 15 amino acids. CDR1 is LNHDA and CDR2 is SQIVND in the germline V gene (reference sequence). CDR3 protein: CASSIVRRGHDEAFF. The CDR3, as DNA: TGTGCCAGTAGTATTGTGAGGAGAGGGCATGATGAAGCTTTCTTT. Based on the CDR3 plus reference TRBV19 and TRBJ1-1, the full variable domain is DGGITQSPKYLFRKEGQNVTLSCEQNLNHDAMYWYRQDPGQGLRLIYYSQIVNDFQKGDIAEGYSVSREKKESFPLTVTSAQKNPTAFYLCASSIVRRGHDEAFFGQGTRLTVV.